The next 27 T cell receptor beta chains were all read from a single sample in a study of beta chain features in type 1 diabetes. Study-wide findings and caveats: Moderate but significant shortening of TCRB CDR3s was recorded in all four CD4+ subsets from Type 1 diabetes patients.

Antigens of these TCRs are unknown. What was sequenced were expressed TCRB transcripts, since all of the isolated RNA had been reverse transcribed. Using immunoSEQ multiplex PCR, the repertoire was profiled, and TCRdb retains in-frame clones only, with some absent. The sample carries 300,000 to 400,000 clones, approximately 13% recorded once. The sample consisted of naive CD4+ T cells from blood. The receptors shown here come from a woman younger than 30 with type 1 diabetes.

This clone was observed a few times. The chain links TRBV5-4 to TRBJ1-2; D is ambiguous. The germline V and J ends were trimmed by 4 bases and 0 bases, with 4 bases remaining between them. The CDR3 totals 12 residues. In germline, CDR1 is SGHNT, CDR2 YYREEE (reference sequence). The CDR3, as DNA: TGTGCCAGCAGCCCATCTAACTATGGCTACACCTTC. This codes for CASSPSNYGYTF. Full variable domain (outside the CDR3, taken from reference TRBV5-4 and TRBJ1-2): ETGVTQSPTHLIKTRGQQVTLRCSSQSGHNTVSWYQQALGQGPQFIFQYYREEENGRGNFPPRFSGLQFPNYSSELNVNALELDDSALYLCASSPSNYGYTFGSGTRLTVV.

This clone turned up a few times. The sample contains more than one DNA sequence encoding this CDR3. This chain uses TRBV7-2 with TRBJ2-3, with unresolved D. Germline CDR1 is SGHTA and CDR2 is FQGNSA. CDR3 size: 12 residues. Trimming removed 1 base at V and 5 bases at J, with 4 bases between. DNA of the CDR3: TGTGCCAGCAGCTTAGTTAGAGATACGCAGTATTTT. The encoded protein is CASSLVRDTQYF.

This clone has only a few counts. The V and J genes are TRBV18 and TRBJ2-5; 7 nucleotides line up with TRBD1. Germline values: CDR1 KGHSH, CDR2 LQKENI. Germline trimming cut 3 bases from V and 1 base from J; bases unmatched to any gene: 5. CDR3 length equals 15 residues. The CDR3 nucleotides are TGTGCCAGCTCACCTGGGGACAGCCGCCAAGAGACCCAGTACTTC. Amino acids: CASSPGDSRQETQYF.

In this sample, this clone turned up a few times. This chain joins TRBV9 and TRBJ2-4; perhaps TRBD1 as D (6 bases). V lost 0 bases and J lost 5, with 12 bases in between. The CDR3 runs 15 residues. From germline, CDR1 is SGDLS and CDR2 YYNGEE. CDR3 DNA sequence: TGTGCCAGCAGCGTAGACCTCCGGACAGAAAACATTCAGTACTTC. As protein: CASSVDLRTENIQYF.

The chain employs TRBV30 and TRBJ2-7; a weak D match, TRBD2 (7 bases). Germline V gene data show CDR1 as GTSNPN and CDR2 as SVGIG (reference sequence). V dropped 4 bases and J dropped 3 bases, with 22 bases sitting between them. This CDR3 spans 16 amino acids. As DNA, the CDR3 is TGTGCCTGGAATCCTAGGGGGGGGAAGGTACTCTACGAGCAGTACTTC. Its translation: CAWNPRGGKVLYEQYF.

This clone was seen a few times. The chain links TRBV30 to TRBJ1-1; D not resolved. V dropped 4 bases and J dropped 8 bases, with 14 bases sitting between them. The CDR3 is 12 residues long. Looked up from germline, CDR1 is GTSNPN and CDR2 is SVGIG (reference sequence). CDR3 bases: TGTGCCTGGAACGTCCTAACCAGGGAAGCTTTCTTT. It is translated as CAWNVLTREAFF.

There are a few counts of this clone. CDR3 sequence (DNA): TGTGCCAGCAGCTTCGTGGGGGGGAGTAATCAGCCCCAGCATTTT. Its protein is CASSFVGGSNQPQHF. This chain links TRBV5-5 with TRBJ1-5, with D perhaps TRBD1 (5 bases). Trimming removed 2 bases from V and 4 bases from J, with 13 bases in between. CDR1 and CDR2 (germline): SGHKS, YYEKEE (reference sequence). The CDR3 is 15 residues long.

This clone was observed a few times. The CDR3 protein is CASSPRGSGQETQYF. The CDR3 nucleotides read TGTGCCAGCAGCCCCAGGGGCAGTGGCCAAGAGACCCAGTACTTC. The rearrangement links TRBV4-2 to TRBJ2-5; a weak D match, TRBD1 (6 bases). V lost 4 bases, J lost 1 base, and 13 bases lay in between. The CDR3 loop spans 15 amino acids. CDR1 LGHNA and CDR2 YNFKEQ come from the germline V gene.

This clone was counted only a few times. The J gene is TRBJ2-7, the V gene TRBV19, with 7 bases that match TRBD2. After removal of 6 bases from V and 3 bases from J, the junction contained 11 bases not matched to a gene. There are 15 residues in the CDR3. Germline lookup yields CDR1 LNHDA and CDR2 SQIVND (reference sequence). CDR3 residues: CASSPHGSGIYEQYF. CDR3 DNA sequence: TGTGCCAGTAGCCCACACGGCAGCGGGATCTACGAGCAGTACTTC.

The chain links TRBV2 to TRBJ1-2, with 9 nucleotides matching TRBD1. V lost 7 bases, J lost 8 bases, and 14 bases stayed unmatched. The CDR3 consists of 15 residues. Germline V gene data show CDR1 as SNHLY and CDR2 as FYNNEI. This CDR3 is CASTHTPQGAVGYTF. As DNA, the CDR3 is TGTGCCAGCACCCATACTCCACAGGGGGCGGTCGGCTACACCTTC. Together with reference TRBV2 and TRBJ1-2, the CDR3 gives the full variable domain: EPEVTQTPSHQVTQMGQEVILRCVPISNHLYFYWYRQILGQKVEFLVSFYNNEISEKSEIFDDQFSVERPDGSNFTLKIRSTKLEDSAMYFCASTHTPQGAVGYTFGSGTRLTVV.

This chain connects TRBV21-1 to TRBJ2-7; TRBD2 is the table's D call and was not checked against the DNA. TRBV21-1 is a known pseudogene. This CDR3 is built from 14 residues. This chain's CDR3 is CASSKAQRSYEQYV. The CDR3 DNA sequence: TGTGCCAGCAGCAAAGCCCAGCGCAGCTACGAGCAGTACGTC.

The V and J genes are TRBV5-6 and TRBJ2-2, with 10 bases aligning to TRBD1. There are 15 residues in the CDR3. From germline, CDR1 is SGHDT and CDR2 YYEEEE. V dropped 4 bases and J dropped 5; count of bases not matched to a gene: 5. The CDR3 sequence is CASSPWDRGTGELFF. The CDR3 DNA reads as TGTGCCAGCAGCCCTTGGGACAGGGGAACCGGGGAGCTGTTTTTT.

The rearrangement uses TRBV5-1 and TRBJ2-7; 13 bases fit TRBD2. V was clipped by 3 bases and J by 3 bases; unmatched bases: 6. Germline V gene sequence: CDR1 SGHRS, CDR2 YFSETQ. The CDR3 loop spans 16 amino acids. The CDR3 loop reads CASSWSGTSGNYEQYF. Here the CDR3 DNA reads TGCGCCAGCAGCTGGTCGGGGACTAGCGGGAACTACGAGCAGTACTTC. The entire variable domain, with the rest obtained from reference TRBV5-1 and TRBJ2-7, is as follows: KAGVTQTPRYLIKTRGQQVTLSCSPISGHRSVSWYQQTPGQGLQFLFEYFSETQRNKGNFPGRFSGRQFSNSRSEMNVSTLELGDSALYLCASSWSGTSGNYEQYFGPGTRLTVT.

This clone was picked up a small number of times. CDR3 coding DNA: TGCAGCGTTGTAAAGGGACAGCCATACAATGAGCAGTTCTTC. Amino acid sequence: CSVVKGQPYNEQFF. The chain recombines TRBV29-1 with TRBJ2-1; TRBD1 aligns across 7 bases. CDR1 and CDR2 from the germline V gene are SQVTM and ANQGSEA. The J segment lost 4 bases and the V segment lost 4 bases, leaving 7 bases of the junction unmatched. CDR3 length: 14 residues.

The table lists this clone with a few counts. The DNA of the CDR3 is TGCGCCAGCAGCCGAGAGGACAGGGAGGTCACTGAAGCTTTCTTT. As protein: CASSREDREVTEAFF. The chain combines TRBV4-1 with TRBJ1-1, with TRBD1 matching 8 bases. Trimming removed 4 bases from V and 4 bases from J; junction bases left unmatched: 8. The CDR3 extends over 15 amino acids. Germline CDR1 MGHRA, CDR2 YSYEKL.

This clone was counted only a few times. V gene TRBV30 combines with J gene TRBJ2-7; D possibly corresponds to TRBD2 (5 bases). The germline V gene has CDR1 GTSNPN and CDR2 SVGIG (reference sequence). The CDR3 has 12 amino acids. V was pared by 3 bases and J by 4 bases, with 10 bases between. CDR3 protein: CAWSLRGYEQYF. The CDR3 DNA sequence: TGTGCCTGGAGCCTCAGAGGGTACGAGCAGTACTTC.

The rearrangement uses TRBV4-2 and TRBJ2-2, with D possibly matching TRBD2 (5 bases). Germline V gene lookup returns CDR1 LGHNA and CDR2 YNFKEQ. The CDR3 is 18 residues long. Trimming took off 4 bases at V and 2 bases at J, with 20 bases between the two ends. This chain's CDR3 is CASSPKTILDFNTGELFF. CDR3 nucleotide sequence: TGTGCCAGCAGCCCAAAGACTATACTCGACTTTAACACCGGGGAGCTGTTTTTT.

This clone was picked up a small number of times. CDR3 in amino acids: CASSPRLYNEQFF. DNA of the CDR3: TGTGCCAGCTCACCCCGACTCTACAATGAGCAGTTCTTC. The chain uses TRBV18 and TRBJ2-1, with D uncertain. Trimming shortened V by 3 bases and J by 3 bases, and 6 bases separated the two germline ends. The CDR3 runs to 13 residues. Germline V gives CDR1 KGHSH, CDR2 LQKENI.

This clone occurred a few times. The rearrangement joins TRBV5-4 to TRBJ2-6, with no clear D. Germline V gene data show CDR1 as SGHNT and CDR2 as YYREEE (reference sequence). V lost 4 bases and J 0 bases, leaving 11 bases between the germline ends. The CDR3 is made up of 16 amino acids. DNA for the CDR3: TGTGCCAGCAGCCGTCGTTTCGGCTCTGGGGCCAACGTCCTGACTTTC. Its translation is CASSRRFGSGANVLTF.

This clone was counted a few times. V is TRBV30 and J is TRBJ1-5; a possible D gene is TRBD1 (5 bases). CDR1 and CDR2 from the germline V gene are GTSNPN and SVGIG (reference sequence). The CDR3 contains 13 residues. The V end lost 1 base, the J end lost 5 bases, and 9 bases lay between the germline ends. CDR3 in amino acids: CAWSATDYQPQHF. CDR3 bases: TGTGCCTGGAGTGCGACAGACTATCAGCCCCAGCATTTT.

The chain uses TRBV29-1 and TRBJ1-1; 9 bases are shared with TRBD1. CDR1 and CDR2 (germline): SQVTM, ANQGSEA. The V gene end was trimmed by 7 bases and the J gene end by 1 base; junction bases not matched to a gene: 4. CDR3 length: 13 residues. CDR3 nucleotide sequence: TGCAGCGCCGAGGGACAGGGGAACACTGAAGCTTTCTTT. Encoded protein: CSAEGQGNTEAFF. Combining the CDR3 with reference TRBV29-1 and TRBJ1-1 gives the whole variable domain SAVISQKPSRDICQRGTSLTIQCQVDSQVTMMFWYRQQPGQSLTLIATANQGSEATYESGFVIDKFPISRPNLTFSTLTVSNMSPEDSSIYLCSAEGQGNTEAFFGQGTRLTVV.

The genes are TRBV7-2 and TRBJ2-5; TRBD2 matches 8 bases. J lost 10 bases, V lost 5 bases, and 15 bases had no gene match. Germline V gene lookup returns CDR1 SGHTA and CDR2 FQGNSA. CDR3 length: 15 amino acids. Here the CDR3 DNA reads TGTGCCAGCAGCCCACGTAGCGGGACGGCAGAGGGCCAGTACTTC. It yields the protein CASSPRSGTAEGQYF.

The V call is TRBV5-6, the J call TRBJ2-7; TRBD2 agrees at 10 bases. The CDR3 runs 16 residues. Trimming removed 10 bases from V and 5 bases from J; junction bases left unmatched: 18. The germline V gene encodes CDR1 SGHDT and CDR2 YYEEEE. DNA of the CDR3: TGTGCCCTCCGGGGCCTAAGCGGGAGGGCCGTCCACGAGCAGTACTTC. Protein: CALRGLSGRAVHEQYF.

The rearrangement links TRBV11-2 to TRBJ2-7, with D perhaps matching TRBD1 (5 bases). Trimming removed 5 bases from V and 3 bases from J, with 14 bases in between. CDR1 and CDR2 from the germline V gene are SGHAT and FQNNGV. There are 14 residues in the CDR3. CDR3 protein: CASSPLGPNYEQYV. DNA for the CDR3: TGTGCCAGCAGCCCTTTGGGGCCCAACTACGAGCAGTACGTC.

CDR3 coding DNA: TGTGCCAGCAGCGTACGAGGGATGGCTTCCTCCTACGAGCAGTACTTC. Its protein is CASSVRGMASSYEQYF. This chain joins TRBV9 and TRBJ2-7; a possible D gene is TRBD2 (5 bases). Trimming cost V 1 base and J 0 bases, with 14 bases left between them. There are 16 residues in the CDR3. CDR1 is SGDLS and CDR2 is YYNGEE in the germline V gene.

This rearrangement joins TRBV19 to TRBJ2-1; TRBD2 matches at 11 bases. CDR1 LNHDA and CDR2 SQIVND come from the germline V gene (reference sequence). The CDR3 runs 17 residues. Unmatched junction bases numbered 9, after V lost 4 bases and J lost 4 bases. The CDR3 reads CASSRVEASGRYNEQFF. In nucleotides, the CDR3 is TGTGCCAGTAGTAGGGTCGAGGCTAGCGGGAGGTACAATGAGCAGTTCTTC.

Here the CDR3 reads CASSFLAGGPGNEQFF. DNA of the CDR3: TGTGCCAGCAGCTTCTTAGCGGGAGGGCCGGGGAATGAGCAGTTCTTC. The chain employs TRBV7-3 and TRBJ2-1; TRBD2 matches 11 bases. The V gene end was trimmed by 3 bases and the J gene end by 7 bases; junction bases not matched to a gene: 8. CDR3 size: 16 residues. Germline lookup yields CDR1 SGHTA and CDR2 FQGTGA. The full variable domain, with the rest looked up from reference TRBV7-3 and TRBJ2-1, is GAGVSQTPSNKVTEKGKYVELRCDPISGHTALYWYRQSLGQGPEFLIYFQGTGAADDSGLPNDRFFAVRPEGSVSTLKIQRTERGDSAVYLCASSFLAGGPGNEQFFGPGTRLTVL.